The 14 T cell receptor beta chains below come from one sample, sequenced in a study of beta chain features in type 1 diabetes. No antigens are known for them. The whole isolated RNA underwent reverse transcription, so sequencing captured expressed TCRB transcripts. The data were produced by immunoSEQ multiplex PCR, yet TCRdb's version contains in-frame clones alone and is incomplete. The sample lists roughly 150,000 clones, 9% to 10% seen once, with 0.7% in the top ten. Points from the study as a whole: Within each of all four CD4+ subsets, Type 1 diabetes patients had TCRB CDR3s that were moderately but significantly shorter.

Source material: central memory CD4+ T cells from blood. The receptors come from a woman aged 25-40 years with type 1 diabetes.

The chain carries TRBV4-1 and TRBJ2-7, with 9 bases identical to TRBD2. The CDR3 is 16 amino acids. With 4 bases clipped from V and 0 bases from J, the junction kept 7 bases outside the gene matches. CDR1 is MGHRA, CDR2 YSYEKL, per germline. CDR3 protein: CASSRGGSGSSYEQYF. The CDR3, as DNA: TGCGCCAGCAGCCGAGGGGGTAGCGGGAGCTCCTACGAGCAGTACTTC.

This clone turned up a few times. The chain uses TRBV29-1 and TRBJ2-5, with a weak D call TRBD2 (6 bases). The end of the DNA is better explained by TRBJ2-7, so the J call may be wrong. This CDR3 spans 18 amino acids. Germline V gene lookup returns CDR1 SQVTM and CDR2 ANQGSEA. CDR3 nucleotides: TGCAGCGTTGAAGACAGCGCCCCCGGGGTGGGAGGCACCTACGAGCAGTACTTC. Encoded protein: CSVEDSAPGVGGTYEQYF.

The CDR3 sequence is CASSQGSGYEQFF. The CDR3 nucleotides are TGCGCCAGCAGCCAAGGCTCAGGCTATGAGCAGTTCTTC. The V and J genes are TRBV4-1 and TRBJ2-1; D call uncertain. The CDR3 loop spans 13 amino acids. Germline V gene lookup returns CDR1 MGHRA and CDR2 YSYEKL. V lost 1 base, J lost 8 bases, and 9 bases lay in between.

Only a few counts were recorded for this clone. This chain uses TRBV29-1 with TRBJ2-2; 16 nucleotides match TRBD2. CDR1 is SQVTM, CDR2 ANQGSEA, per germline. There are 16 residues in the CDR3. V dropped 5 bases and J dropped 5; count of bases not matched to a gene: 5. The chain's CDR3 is CSVPGTSGGGTGELFF. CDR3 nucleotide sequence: TGCAGCGTTCCCGGGACTAGCGGGGGGGGTACCGGGGAGCTGTTTTTT.

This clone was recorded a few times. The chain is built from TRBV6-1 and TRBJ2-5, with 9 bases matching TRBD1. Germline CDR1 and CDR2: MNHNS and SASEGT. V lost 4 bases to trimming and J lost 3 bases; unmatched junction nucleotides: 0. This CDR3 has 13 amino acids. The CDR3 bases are TGTGCCAGCAGTGGGGACAGGGAAGAGACCCAGTACTTC. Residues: CASSGDREETQYF.

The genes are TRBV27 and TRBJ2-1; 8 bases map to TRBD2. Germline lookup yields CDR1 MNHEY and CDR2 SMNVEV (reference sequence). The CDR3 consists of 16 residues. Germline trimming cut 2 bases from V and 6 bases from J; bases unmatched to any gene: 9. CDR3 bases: TGTGCCAGCAGTTTAGAGTGGTGGCTAGCGGGCAATGAGCAGTTCTTC. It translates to CASSLEWWLAGNEQFF.

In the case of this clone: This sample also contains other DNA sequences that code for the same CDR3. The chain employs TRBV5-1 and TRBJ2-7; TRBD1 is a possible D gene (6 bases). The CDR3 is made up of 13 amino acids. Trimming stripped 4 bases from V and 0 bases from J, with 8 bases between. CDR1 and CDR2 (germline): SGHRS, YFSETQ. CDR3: CASSGDNSYEQYF. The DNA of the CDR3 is TGCGCCAGCAGCGGGGACAACTCCTACGAGCAGTACTTC.

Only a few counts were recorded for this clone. Here the CDR3 DNA reads TGTGCCAGCAGCCGGACTAGCGGGAGTAGGGAGACCCAGTACTTC. As protein: CASSRTSGSRETQYF. This chain uses TRBV4-2 with TRBJ2-5; 13 nucleotides agree with TRBD2. Germline trimming cut 4 bases from V and 5 bases from J; bases unmatched to any gene: 4. Germline loops: CDR1 LGHNA, CDR2 YNFKEQ. The CDR3 has 15 amino acids.

CDR3 residues: CASSSLSDTGELFF. CDR3 bases: TGTGCCAGCTCATCCTTAAGCGATACCGGGGAGCTGTTTTTT. J is TRBJ2-2 and V is TRBV18; D ambiguous. CDR3 length: 14 residues. Germline V lookup: CDR1 KGHSH, CDR2 LQKENI. Trimming took off 5 bases at V and 5 bases at J, with 12 bases between the two ends.

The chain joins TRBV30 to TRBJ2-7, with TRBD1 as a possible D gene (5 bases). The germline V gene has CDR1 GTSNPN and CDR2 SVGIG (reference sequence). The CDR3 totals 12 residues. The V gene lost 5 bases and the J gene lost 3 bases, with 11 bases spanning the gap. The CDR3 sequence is CAWARGIYEQYF. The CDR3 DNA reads TGTGCCTGGGCTAGGGGTATCTACGAGCAGTACTTC.

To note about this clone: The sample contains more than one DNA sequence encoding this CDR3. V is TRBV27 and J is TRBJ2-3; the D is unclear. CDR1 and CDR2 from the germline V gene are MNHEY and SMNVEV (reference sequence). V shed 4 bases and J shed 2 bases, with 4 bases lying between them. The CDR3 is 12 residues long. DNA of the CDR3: TGTGCCAGCAGTTCCTACACAGATACGCAGTATTTT. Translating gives CASSSYTDTQYF.

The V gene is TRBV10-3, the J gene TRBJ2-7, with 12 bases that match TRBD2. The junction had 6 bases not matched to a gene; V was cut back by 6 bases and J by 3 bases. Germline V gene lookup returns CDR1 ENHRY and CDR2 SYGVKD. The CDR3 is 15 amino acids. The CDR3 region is CAIRSSSGRDYEQYF. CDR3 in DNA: TGTGCCATCAGGTCTTCTAGCGGGAGGGACTACGAGCAGTACTTC.

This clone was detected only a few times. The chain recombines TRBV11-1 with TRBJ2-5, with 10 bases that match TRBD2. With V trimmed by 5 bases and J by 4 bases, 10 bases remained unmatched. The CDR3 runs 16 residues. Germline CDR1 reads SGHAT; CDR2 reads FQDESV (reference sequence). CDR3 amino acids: CASSLGSSGSAETQYF. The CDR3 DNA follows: TGTGCCAGCAGCCTTGGCTCTAGCGGGAGTGCAGAGACCCAGTACTTC.

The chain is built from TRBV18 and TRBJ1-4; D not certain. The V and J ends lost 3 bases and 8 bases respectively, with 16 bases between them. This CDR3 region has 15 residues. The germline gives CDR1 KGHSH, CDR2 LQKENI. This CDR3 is CASSPEEDLPEKLFF. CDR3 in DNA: TGTGCCAGCTCACCTGAGGAGGACCTTCCCGAAAAACTGTTTTTT.